These T cell receptor beta chains were read from a single sample in a study of tumor T cells in aggressive B-cell lymphoma. This table comes from immunoSEQ multiplex PCR, and its TCRdb copy is limited to in-frame clones, with some not included. The sample records approximately 900 clones, around four fifths being singletons. The sample consisted of tumor tissue. The source is an adult with diffuse large B cell lymphoma. The CDR3 runs from the conserved cysteine through the conserved F or W. A D gene is named only where the DNA matches it firmly. Clone size, where shown, is once, few, many, or a class for clones that have expanded.

clone_size j_call d_call v_call cdr3_nt cdr3_aa
NA TRBJ1-1 NA TRBV28 TGTGCCAGCAGTTTAGTTCCGGGATGGGAAGCTTTCTTT CASSLVPGWEAFF
NA TRBJ2-4 NA TRBV29-1 TGCAGTGGTGGACAATTAAGCATTCAGTACTTC CSGGQLSIQYF
NA TRBJ2-3 TRBD2 TRBV27 TGTGCCAGCAGTGCCCTAGCGGGGAGTGGCACAGATACGCAGTATTTT CASSALAGSGTDTQYF
NA TRBJ1-6 NA TRBV25-1 TGTGCCAGCACTAGGACAGACTATAATTCACCCCTCCACTTT CASTRTDYNSPLHF
NA TRBJ2-5 TRBD1 TRBV9 TGTGCCAGCAGCCTGACAGGGGTTCAAGAGACCCAGTACTTC CASSLTGVQETQYF
few TRBJ1-1 TRBD1 TRBV6-5 TGTGCCAGCATTCCAGGGGGAAGAACTGAAGCTTTCTTT CASIPGGRTEAFF
NA TRBJ1-5 NA TRBV6-4 TGTGCCAGCAGTGTCACCGGAGGGGTGGATCAGCCCCAGCATTTT CASSVTGGVDQPQHF
NA TRBJ2-5 TRBD1 TRBV5-1 TGCGCCAGCAGCTCGGATCCCGGGACAGCCAAGGGGCAGTACTTC CASSSDPGTAKGQYF
NA TRBJ2-7 NA TRBV6-6 TGTGCCAGCAGTTCGTCCGGGACACTCCCGCCCAACGAGCAGTACTTC CASSSSGTLPPNEQYF
NA TRBJ2-2 TRBD1 TRBV2 TGTGCCAGCAGAGGGACAGGGGGCACCGGGGAGCTGTTTTTT CASRGTGGTGELFF
NA TRBJ2-5 NA TRBV11-1 TGTGCCAGCAGCTTAGAGGCCAGCCGGGAGACCCAGTACTTC CASSLEASRETQYF
NA TRBJ1-1 TRBD1 TRBV30 TGTGCCTGGAGTCGCGACAGGGGGACTGAAGCTTTCTTT CAWSRDRGTEAFF
NA TRBJ1-3 TRBD1 TRBV5-6 TGTGCCAGCAGCTCGGTAAGGGGGCTGGCTGGAAACACCATATATTTT CASSSVRGLAGNTIYF
NA TRBJ2-5 NA TRBV7-6 TGTGCCAGCAGCTTAGGGGTTCGGGTCGAGACCCAGTACTTC CASSLGVRVETQYF
few TRBJ1-2 NA TRBV5-6 TGTGCCAGCACCAGGGGAAGAATCTACACCTTC CASTRGRIYTF
NA TRBJ2-2 TRBD2 TRBV27 TGTGCCAGCAGTTCCGGACTAGCGGGAGCGGAGCTGTTTTTT CASSSGLAGAELFF
NA TRBJ1-1 NA TRBV5-3 TGTGCCAGAAGCCCAAACAGGGTGCGAAGGCACACTGAAGCTTTCTTT CARSPNRVRRHTEAFF
NA TRBJ2-3 TRBD1 TRBV7-2 TGTGCCAGCAGATTAGACAGGGTTACGAATACGCAGTATTTT CASRLDRVTNTQYF
NA TRBJ2-7 TRBD2 TRBV6-1 TGTGCCAGCAGTGCCGGACTAGCGGGGCTTTACGAGCAGTACTTC CASSAGLAGLYEQYF
NA TRBJ2-7 TRBD1 TRBV12-5 TGTGCTAGTGGTTCACTGCCCCTCGACAGGGGCGAGCAGTACTTC CASGSLPLDRGEQYF